This TCR beta chain originates from a study of blood T cells in healthy people across ages. Study context: About one barcoded beta molecule was captured per two T cells (by template switching).

The people who gave samples were healthy Caucasians from Russia, aged roughly 6 to 100. Primed by a sample-barcoded 5' primer and a J-beta primer mix, a second PCR proceeded for 7 to 11 cycles. TCRdb itself ran the 5' RACE reads through MiXCR, one entry per CDR3 protein. The sample carries around 870,000 distinct CDR3 sequences, under 30% recorded once. This clonotype occurred many times. In germline, CDR1 is SGHDN, CDR2 FVKESK. V lost 4 bases, J lost 1 base, and 9 bases stayed unmatched. The CDR3 is 18 residues long. The chain has TRBV14 and TRBJ2-1; 11 nucleotides match TRBD2. Sequencing input: blood. The sequence derives from a woman older than 75 in good health. Here the CDR3 DNA reads TGTGCCAGCAGCCCCTATCGTGTAGCGGGGGGGTCCTACAATGAGCAGTTCTTC. Translated, it gives CASSPYRVAGGSYNEQFF.